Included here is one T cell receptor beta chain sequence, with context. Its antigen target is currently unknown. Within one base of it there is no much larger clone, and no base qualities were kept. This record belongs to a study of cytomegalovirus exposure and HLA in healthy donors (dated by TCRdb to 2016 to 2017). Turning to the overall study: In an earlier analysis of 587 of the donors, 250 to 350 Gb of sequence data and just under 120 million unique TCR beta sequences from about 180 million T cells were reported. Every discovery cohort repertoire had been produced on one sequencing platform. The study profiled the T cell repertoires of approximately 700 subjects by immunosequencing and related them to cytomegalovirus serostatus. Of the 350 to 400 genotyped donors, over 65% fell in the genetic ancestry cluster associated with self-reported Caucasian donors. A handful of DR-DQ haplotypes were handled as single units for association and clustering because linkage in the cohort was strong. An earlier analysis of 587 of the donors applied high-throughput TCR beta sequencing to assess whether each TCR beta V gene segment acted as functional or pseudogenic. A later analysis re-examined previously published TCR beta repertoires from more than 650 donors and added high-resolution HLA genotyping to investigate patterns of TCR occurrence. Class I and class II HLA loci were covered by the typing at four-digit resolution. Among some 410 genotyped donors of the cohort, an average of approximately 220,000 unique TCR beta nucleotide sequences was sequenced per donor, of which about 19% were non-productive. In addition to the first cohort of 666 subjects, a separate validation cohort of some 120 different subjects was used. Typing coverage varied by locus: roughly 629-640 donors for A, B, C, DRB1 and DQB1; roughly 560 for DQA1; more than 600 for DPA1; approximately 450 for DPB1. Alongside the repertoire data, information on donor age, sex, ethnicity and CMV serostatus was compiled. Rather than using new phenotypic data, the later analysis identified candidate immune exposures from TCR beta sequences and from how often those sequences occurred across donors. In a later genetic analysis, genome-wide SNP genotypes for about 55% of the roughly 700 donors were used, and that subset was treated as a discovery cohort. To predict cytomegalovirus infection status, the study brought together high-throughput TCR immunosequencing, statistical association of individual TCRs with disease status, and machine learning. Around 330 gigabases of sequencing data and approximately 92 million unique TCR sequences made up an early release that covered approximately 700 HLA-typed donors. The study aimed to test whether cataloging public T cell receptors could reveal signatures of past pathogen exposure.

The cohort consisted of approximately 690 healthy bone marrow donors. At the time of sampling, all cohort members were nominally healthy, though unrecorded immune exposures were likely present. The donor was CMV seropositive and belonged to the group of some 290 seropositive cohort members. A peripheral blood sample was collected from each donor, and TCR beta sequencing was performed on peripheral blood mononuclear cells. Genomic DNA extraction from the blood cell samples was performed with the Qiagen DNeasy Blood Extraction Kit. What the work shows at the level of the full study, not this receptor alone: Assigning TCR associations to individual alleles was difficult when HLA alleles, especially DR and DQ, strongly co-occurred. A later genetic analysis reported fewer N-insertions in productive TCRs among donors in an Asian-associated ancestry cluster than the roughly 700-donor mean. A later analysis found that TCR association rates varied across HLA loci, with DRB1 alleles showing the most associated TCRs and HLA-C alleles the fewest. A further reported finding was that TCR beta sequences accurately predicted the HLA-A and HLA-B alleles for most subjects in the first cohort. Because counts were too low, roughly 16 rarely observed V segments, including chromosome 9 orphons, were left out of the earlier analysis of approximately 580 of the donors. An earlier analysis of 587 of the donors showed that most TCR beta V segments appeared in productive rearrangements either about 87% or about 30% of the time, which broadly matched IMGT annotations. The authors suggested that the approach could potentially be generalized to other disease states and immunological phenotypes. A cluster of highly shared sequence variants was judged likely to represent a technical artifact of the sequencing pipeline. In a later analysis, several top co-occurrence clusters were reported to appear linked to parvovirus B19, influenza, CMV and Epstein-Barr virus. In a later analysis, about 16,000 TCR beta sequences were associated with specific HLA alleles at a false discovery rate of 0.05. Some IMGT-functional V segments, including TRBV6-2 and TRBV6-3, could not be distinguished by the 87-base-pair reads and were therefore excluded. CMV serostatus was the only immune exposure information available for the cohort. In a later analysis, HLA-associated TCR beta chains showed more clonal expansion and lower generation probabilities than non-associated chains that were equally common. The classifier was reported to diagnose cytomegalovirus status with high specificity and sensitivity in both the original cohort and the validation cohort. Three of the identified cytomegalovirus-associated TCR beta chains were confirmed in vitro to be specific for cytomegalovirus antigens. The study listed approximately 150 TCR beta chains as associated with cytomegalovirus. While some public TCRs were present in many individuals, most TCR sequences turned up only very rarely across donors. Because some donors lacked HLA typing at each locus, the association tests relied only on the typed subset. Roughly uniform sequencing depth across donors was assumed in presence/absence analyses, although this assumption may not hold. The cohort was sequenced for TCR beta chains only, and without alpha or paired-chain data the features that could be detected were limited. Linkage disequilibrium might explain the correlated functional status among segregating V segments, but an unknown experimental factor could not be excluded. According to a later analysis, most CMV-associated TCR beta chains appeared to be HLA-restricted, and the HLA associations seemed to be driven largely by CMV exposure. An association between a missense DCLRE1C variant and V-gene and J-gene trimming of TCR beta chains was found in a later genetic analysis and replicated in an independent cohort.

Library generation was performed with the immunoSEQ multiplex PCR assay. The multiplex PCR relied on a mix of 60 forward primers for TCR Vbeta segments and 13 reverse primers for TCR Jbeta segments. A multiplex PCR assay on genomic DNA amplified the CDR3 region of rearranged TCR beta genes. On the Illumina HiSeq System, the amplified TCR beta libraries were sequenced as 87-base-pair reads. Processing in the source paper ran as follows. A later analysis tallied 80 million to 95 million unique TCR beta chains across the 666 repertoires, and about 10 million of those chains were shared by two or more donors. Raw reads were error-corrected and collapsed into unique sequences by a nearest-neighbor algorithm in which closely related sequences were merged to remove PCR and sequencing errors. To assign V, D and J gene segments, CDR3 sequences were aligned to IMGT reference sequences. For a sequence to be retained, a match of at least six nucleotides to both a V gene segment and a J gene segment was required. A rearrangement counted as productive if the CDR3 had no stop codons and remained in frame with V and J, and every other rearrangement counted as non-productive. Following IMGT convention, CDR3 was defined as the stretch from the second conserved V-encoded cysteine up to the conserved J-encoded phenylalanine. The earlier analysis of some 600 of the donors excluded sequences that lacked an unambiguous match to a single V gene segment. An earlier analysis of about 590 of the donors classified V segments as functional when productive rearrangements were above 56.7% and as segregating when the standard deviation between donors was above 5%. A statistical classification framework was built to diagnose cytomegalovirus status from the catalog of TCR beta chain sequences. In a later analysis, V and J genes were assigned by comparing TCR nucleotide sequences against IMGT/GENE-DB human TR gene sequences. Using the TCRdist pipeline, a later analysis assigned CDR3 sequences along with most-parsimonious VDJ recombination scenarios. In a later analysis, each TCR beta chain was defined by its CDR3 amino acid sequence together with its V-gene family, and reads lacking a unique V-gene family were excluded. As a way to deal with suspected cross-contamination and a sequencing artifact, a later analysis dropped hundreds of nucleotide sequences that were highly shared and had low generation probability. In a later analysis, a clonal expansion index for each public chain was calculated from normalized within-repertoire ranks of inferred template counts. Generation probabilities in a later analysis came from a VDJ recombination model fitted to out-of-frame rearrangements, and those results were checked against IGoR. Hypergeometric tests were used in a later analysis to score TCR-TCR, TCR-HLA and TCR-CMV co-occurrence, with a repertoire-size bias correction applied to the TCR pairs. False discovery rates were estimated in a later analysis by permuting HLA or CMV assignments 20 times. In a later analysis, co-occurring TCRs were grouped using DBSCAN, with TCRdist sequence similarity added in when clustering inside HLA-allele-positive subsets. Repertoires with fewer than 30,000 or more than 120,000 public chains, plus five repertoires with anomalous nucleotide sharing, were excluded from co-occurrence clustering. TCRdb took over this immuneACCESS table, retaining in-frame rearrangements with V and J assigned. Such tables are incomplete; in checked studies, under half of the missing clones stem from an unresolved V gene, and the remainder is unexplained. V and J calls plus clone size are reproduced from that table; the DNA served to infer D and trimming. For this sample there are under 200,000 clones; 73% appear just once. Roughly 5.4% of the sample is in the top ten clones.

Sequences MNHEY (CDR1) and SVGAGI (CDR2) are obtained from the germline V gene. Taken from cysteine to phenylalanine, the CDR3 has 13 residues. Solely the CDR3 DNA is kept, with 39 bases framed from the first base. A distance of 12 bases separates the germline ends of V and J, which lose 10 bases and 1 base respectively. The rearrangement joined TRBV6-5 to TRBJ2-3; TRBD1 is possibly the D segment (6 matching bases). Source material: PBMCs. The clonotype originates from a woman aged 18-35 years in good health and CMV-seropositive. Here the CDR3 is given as CATRAGGTDTQYF. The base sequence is TGTGCCACCCGGGCAGGGGGCACAGATACGCAGTATTTT.